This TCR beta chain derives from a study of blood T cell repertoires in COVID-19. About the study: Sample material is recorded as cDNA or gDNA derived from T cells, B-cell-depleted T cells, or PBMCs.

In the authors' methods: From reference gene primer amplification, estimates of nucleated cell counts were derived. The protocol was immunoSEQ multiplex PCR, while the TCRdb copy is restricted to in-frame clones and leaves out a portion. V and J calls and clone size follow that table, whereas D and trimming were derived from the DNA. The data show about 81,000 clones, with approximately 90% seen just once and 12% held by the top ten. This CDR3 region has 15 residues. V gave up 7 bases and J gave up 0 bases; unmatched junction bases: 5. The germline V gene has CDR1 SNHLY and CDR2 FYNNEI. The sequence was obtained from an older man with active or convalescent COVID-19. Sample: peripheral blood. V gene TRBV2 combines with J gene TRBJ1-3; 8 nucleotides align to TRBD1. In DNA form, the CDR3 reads TGTGCCAGCAAGCGAACAGGGGGCTCTGGAAACACCATATATTTT. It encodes CASKRTGGSGNTIYF.